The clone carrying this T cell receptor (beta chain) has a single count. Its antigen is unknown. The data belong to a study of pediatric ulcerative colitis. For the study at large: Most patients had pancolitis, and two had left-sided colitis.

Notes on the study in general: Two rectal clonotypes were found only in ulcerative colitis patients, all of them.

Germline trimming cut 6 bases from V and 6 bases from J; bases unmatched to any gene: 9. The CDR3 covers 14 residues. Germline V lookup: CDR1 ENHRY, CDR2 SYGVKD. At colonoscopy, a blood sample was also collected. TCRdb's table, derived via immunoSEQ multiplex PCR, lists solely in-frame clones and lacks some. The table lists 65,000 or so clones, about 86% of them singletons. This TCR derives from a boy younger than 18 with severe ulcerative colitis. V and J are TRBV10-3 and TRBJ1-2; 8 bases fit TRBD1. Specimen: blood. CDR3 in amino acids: CAISETGGGDGYTF. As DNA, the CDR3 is TGTGCCATCAGCGAAACAGGGGGAGGTGATGGCTACACCTTC.